The clone carrying this TCR beta chain was found a few times. This record comes from a study of blood T cell repertoires in COVID-19. In the study overall: Acute-phase and convalescent COVID-19 samples originated in the United States, Italy and Spain.

V lost 1 base and J 6 bases, leaving 10 bases between the germline ends. The CDR3 is 12 amino acids. The germline CDR1 and CDR2 sequences are GTSNPN and SVGIG (reference sequence). Authors' processing steps: Estimates of nucleated cell counts were drawn from the amplification of reference gene primers. Only in-frame clones appear in the TCRdb table, and some are missing; sequencing was by immunoSEQ multiplex PCR. V and J calls plus clone size are reproduced from that table; the DNA served to infer D and trimming. The sample shows 120,000 or so clones, 75% to 80% of them seen only once. The source material was peripheral blood. The TCR originated in a human donor in a cohort sampled during active COVID-19. The V call is TRBV30, the J call TRBJ2-7, with TRBD1 as a possible D gene (6 bases). CDR3 nucleotides: TGTGCCTGGAGTGAGCAGGGGACCGAGCAGTACTTC. Amino acid sequence: CAWSEQGTEQYF. The full variable domain, with the rest looked up from reference TRBV30 and TRBJ2-7, is SQTIHQWPATLVQPVGSPLSLECTVEGTSNPNLYWYRQAAGRGLQLLFYSVGIGQISSEVPQNLSASRPQDRQFILSSKKLLLSDSGFYLCAWSEQGTEQYFGPGTRLTVT.